The next 8 T cell receptor beta chains were all read from a single sample in a study of T-cell reconstitution after alpha-beta-depleted transplantation in children. Construction of the TCRbeta library involved unique molecular identifiers. Each CDR3 protein gets one entry after TCRdb re-called the PCR reads with MiXCR. This sample has some 490,000 distinct CDR3 sequences, with approximately 13% found just once. This specimen consisted of PBMCs from the stem cell graft donor, obtained from the stem cell graft. These receptors were collected from a human donor who donated a stem cell graft to a child with combined immunodeficiency.

This chain joins TRBV2 and TRBJ1-3, with D perhaps matching TRBD1 (5 bases). The germline V gene encodes CDR1 SNHLY and CDR2 FYNNEI. Trimming stripped 7 bases from V and 0 bases from J, with 16 bases between. The CDR3 extends over 16 amino acids. CDR3 loop: CASTGGFGHSGNTIYF. CDR3 DNA sequence: TGTGCCAGCACTGGGGGTTTTGGTCACTCTGGAAACACCATATATTTT.

The chain carries TRBV29-1 and TRBJ1-1; D is uncertain. This CDR3 region has 14 residues. V dropped 4 bases and J dropped 0 bases, with 12 bases sitting between them. Germline V gene lookup returns CDR1 SQVTM and CDR2 ANQGSEA. The CDR3 loop reads CSVVVVALNTEAFF. The CDR3 nucleotides read TGCAGCGTTGTTGTGGTCGCGCTGAACACTGAAGCTTTCTTT.

This clonotype was found a few times. This chain uses TRBV6-2 or TRBV6-3 with TRBJ1-1; 7 bases map to TRBD1. The CDR3 consists of 16 residues. CDR1 is MNHEY, CDR2 SVGEGT, per germline. The junction had 12 bases not matched to a gene; V was cut back by 2 bases and J by 6 bases. CDR3: CASSYDRAGWDAEAFF. Written as DNA, the CDR3 is TGTGCCAGCAGTTACGACAGGGCGGGTTGGGACGCTGAAGCTTTCTTT.

This clonotype has only a few counts. The chain has TRBV4-3 and TRBJ2-7; TRBD1 aligns across 7 bases. The CDR3 consists of 17 residues. Germline V gene lookup returns CDR1 LGHNA and CDR2 YSLEER. V shed 3 bases and J 6 bases; nucleotides not matched to a gene: 17. The DNA of the CDR3 is TGCGCCAGCAGCCACAACGCTGACCGGACAGGTGGGGCCGAGCAGTACTTC. Its protein product is CASSHNADRTGGAEQYF.

This chain connects TRBV29-1 to TRBJ2-1, with D possibly being TRBD1 (5 bases). The germline V gene encodes CDR1 SQVTM and CDR2 ANQGSEA. V was trimmed by 6 bases and J by 0 bases, leaving 15 bases between them. The CDR3 loop spans 15 amino acids. CDR3 coding DNA: TGCAGCGTCGCCCGGTACAGGAGCTCCTACAATGAGCAGTTCTTC. This translates into CSVARYRSSYNEQFF.

This clonotype was seen at least ten times. The rearrangement uses TRBV5-1 and TRBJ1-1; D gene uncertain. V dropped 0 bases and J dropped 1 base, with 4 bases sitting between them. In germline, CDR1 is SGHRS, CDR2 YFSETQ. This CDR3 is 13 amino acids long. The DNA for the CDR3 is TGCGCCAGCAGCTTGGTGGCGAACACTGAAGCTTTCTTT. Amino acid sequence: CASSLVANTEAFF. Complete variable domain (other parts from reference TRBV5-1 and TRBJ1-1): KAGVTQTPRYLIKTRGQQVTLSCSPISGHRSVSWYQQTPGQGLQFLFEYFSETQRNKGNFPGRFSGRQFSNSRSEMNVSTLELGDSALYLCASSLVANTEAFFGQGTRLTVV.

In its sample, this clonotype was seen a few times. The chain has TRBV5-5 and TRBJ2-7; TRBD2 is a possible D gene (6 bases). With 3 bases removed from V and 3 bases from J, the gap between germline ends came to 13 bases. The CDR3 extends over 14 amino acids. Per germline, CDR1 SGHKS and CDR2 YYEKEE (reference sequence). The CDR3 coding sequence is TGTGCCAGCAGCTGGGGGACTTCGAACTACGAGCAGTACTTC. This encodes CASSWGTSNYEQYF.

This clonotype was detected only a few times. The J gene is TRBJ2-1, the V gene TRBV30; TRBD2 aligns across 11 bases. The CDR3 spans 19 residues. V was pared by 8 bases and J by 2 bases, with 20 bases of the junction left unmatched. Germline-derived CDR1 and CDR2 are GTSNPN and SVGIG (reference sequence). The CDR3 sequence is CAHDSGIAGGPRPYNEQFF. Here the CDR3 DNA reads TGTGCCCACGATTCGGGAATAGCGGGGGGGCCTCGGCCCTACAATGAGCAGTTCTTC.